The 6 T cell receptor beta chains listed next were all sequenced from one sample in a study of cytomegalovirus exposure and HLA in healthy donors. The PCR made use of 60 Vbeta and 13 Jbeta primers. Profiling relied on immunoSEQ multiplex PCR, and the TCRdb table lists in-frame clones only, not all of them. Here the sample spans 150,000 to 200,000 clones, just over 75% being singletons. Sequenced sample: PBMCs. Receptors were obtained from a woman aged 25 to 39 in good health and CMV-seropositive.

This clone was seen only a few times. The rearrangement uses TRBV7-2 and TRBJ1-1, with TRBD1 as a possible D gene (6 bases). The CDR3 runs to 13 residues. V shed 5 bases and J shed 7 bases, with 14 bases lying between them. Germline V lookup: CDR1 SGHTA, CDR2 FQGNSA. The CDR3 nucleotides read TGTGCCAGCAGCCGAACAGGGAATGGTGAAGCTTTCTTT. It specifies CASSRTGNGEAFF.

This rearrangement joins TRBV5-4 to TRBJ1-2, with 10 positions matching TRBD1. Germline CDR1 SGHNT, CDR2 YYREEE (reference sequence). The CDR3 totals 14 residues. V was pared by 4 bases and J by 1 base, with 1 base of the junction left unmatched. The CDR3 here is CASSGDRGNYGYTF. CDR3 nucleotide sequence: TGTGCCAGCAGCGGGGACAGGGGTAACTATGGCTACACCTTC.

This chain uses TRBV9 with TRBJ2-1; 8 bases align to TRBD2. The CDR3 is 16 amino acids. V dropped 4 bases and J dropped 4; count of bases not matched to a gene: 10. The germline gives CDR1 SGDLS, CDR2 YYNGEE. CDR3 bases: TGTGCCAGCAGCCCTTTCTTTAGCGGGAATTACAATGAGCAGTTCTTC. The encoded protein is CASSPFFSGNYNEQFF.

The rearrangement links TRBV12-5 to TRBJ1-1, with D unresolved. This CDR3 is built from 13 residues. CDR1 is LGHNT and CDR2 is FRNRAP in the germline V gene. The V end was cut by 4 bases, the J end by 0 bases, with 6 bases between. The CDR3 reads CASGSRLNTEAFF. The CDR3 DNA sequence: TGTGCTAGTGGTTCCCGTTTGAACACTGAAGCTTTCTTT.

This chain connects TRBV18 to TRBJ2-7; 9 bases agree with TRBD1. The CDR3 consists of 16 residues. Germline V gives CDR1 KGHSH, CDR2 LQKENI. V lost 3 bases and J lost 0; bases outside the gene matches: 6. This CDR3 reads CASSPKQGAPSYEQYF. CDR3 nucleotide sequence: TGTGCCAGCTCACCTAAACAGGGGGCCCCCTCCTACGAGCAGTACTTC.

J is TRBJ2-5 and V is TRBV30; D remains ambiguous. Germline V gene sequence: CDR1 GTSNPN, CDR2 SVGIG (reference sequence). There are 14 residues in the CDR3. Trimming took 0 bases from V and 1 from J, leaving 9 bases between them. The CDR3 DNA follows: TGTGCCTGGAGTGTATGGGCCGGCCAAGAGACCCAGTACTTC. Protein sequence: CAWSVWAGQETQYF. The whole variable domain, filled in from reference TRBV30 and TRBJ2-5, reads SQTIHQWPATLVQPVGSPLSLECTVEGTSNPNLYWYRQAAGRGLQLLFYSVGIGQISSEVPQNLSASRPQDRQFILSSKKLLLSDSGFYLCAWSVWAGQETQYFGPGTRLLVL.